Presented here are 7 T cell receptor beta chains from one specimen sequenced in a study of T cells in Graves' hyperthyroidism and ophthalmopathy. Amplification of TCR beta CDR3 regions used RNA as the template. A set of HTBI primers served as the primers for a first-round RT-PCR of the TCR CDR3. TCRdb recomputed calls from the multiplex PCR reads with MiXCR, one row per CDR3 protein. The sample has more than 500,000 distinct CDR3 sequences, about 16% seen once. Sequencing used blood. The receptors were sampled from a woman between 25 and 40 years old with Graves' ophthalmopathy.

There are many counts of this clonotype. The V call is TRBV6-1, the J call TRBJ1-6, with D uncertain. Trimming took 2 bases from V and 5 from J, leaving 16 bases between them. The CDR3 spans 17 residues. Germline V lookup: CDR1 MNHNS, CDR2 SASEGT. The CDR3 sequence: CASSESIGSFNNSPLHF. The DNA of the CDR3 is TGTGCCAGCAGTGAATCGATCGGGAGTTTTAATAATTCACCCCTCCACTTT.

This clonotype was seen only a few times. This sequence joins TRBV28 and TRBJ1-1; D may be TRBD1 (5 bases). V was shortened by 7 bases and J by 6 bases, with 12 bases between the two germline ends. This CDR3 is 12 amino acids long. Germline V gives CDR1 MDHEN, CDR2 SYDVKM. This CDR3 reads CASKVGVSEAFF. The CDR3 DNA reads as TGTGCCAGCAAGGTAGGGGTGTCTGAAGCTTTCTTT.

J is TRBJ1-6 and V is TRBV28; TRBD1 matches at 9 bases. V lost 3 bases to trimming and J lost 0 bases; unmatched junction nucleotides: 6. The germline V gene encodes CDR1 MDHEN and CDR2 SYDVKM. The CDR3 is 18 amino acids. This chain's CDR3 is CASSLGGTGSSYNSPLHF. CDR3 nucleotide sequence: TGTGCCAGCAGTTTGGGGGGGACAGGGAGCTCCTATAATTCACCCCTCCACTTT.

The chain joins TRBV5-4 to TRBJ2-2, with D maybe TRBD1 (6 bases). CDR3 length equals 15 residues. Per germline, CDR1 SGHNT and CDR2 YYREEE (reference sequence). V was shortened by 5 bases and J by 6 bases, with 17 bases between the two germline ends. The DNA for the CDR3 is TGTGCCAGCAGTTTCCTACAGGGTGTGGCCGGGGAGCTGTTTTTT. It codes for CASSFLQGVAGELFF.

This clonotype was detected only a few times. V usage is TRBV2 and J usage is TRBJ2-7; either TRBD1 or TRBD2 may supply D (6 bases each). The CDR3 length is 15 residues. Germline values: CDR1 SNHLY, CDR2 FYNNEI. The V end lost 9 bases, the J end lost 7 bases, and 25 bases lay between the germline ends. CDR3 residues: CASMVIGGLSEEQYF. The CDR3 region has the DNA TGTGCCAGTATGGTAATTGGGGGGCTCTCGGAGGAGCAGTACTTC.

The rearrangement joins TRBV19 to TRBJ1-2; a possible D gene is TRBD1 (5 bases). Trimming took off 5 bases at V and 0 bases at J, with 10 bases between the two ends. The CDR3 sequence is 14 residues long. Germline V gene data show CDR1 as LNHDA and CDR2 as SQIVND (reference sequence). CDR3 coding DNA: TGTGCCAGTAGTGGGCCGGGGGCTAACTATGGCTACACCTTC. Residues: CASSGPGANYGYTF.

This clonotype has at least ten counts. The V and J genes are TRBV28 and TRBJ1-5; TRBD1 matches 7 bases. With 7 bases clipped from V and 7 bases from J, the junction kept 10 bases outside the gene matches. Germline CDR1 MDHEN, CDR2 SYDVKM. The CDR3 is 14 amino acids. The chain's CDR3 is CASILTAGGQPQHF. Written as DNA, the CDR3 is TGTGCCAGCATCCTCACCGCAGGGGGACAGCCCCAGCATTTT. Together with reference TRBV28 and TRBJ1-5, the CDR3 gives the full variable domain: DVKVTQSSRYLVKRTGEKVFLECVQDMDHENMFWYRQDPGLGLRLIYFSYDVKMKEKGDIPEGYSVSREKKERFSLILESASTNQTSMYLCASILTAGGQPQHFGDGTRLSIL.